The 2 T cell receptor beta chains below all came from one sample that was sequenced in a study of response to subunit inactivated influenza vaccine. TCRdb re-called the RT-PCR reads through MiXCR, storing one row per CDR3 protein. This table holds around 480,000 distinct CDR3 sequences, about 15% found once. Source: CD4+ T cells sorted from PBMCs, taken 23 to 25 months after vaccination. The receptors come from a man in his fifties or sixties who received an inactivated influenza vaccine.

This clonotype was counted a few times. V is TRBV20-1 and J is TRBJ1-1, with D perhaps TRBD1 (6 bases). Germline CDR1 and CDR2: DFQATT and SNEGSKA (reference sequence). Trimming removed 3 bases from V and 4 bases from J, with 12 bases in between. This CDR3 contains 13 residues. The CDR3 reads CSASQGRVTEAFF. In DNA form, the CDR3 reads TGCAGTGCTAGTCAGGGGCGCGTCACTGAAGCTTTCTTT.

The CDR3 sequence is CAISDMWSPDTQYF. As DNA, the CDR3 is TGTGCCATCAGTGACATGTGGAGTCCAGATACGCAGTATTTT. This chain uses TRBV10-3 with TRBJ2-3, with D unresolved. The CDR3 length is 14 residues. Trimming stripped 3 bases from V and 4 bases from J, with 11 bases between. Germline V lookup: CDR1 ENHRY, CDR2 SYGVKD.